These 24 T cell receptor beta chains were all obtained from the same sample, sequenced in a study of blood T cell repertoires in COVID-19. Repertoires were generated with immunoSEQ multiplex PCR, while TCRdb's copy carries only in-frame clones and drops some. The sample lists about 160,000 clones; 87% were seen once. The sequenced sample consisted of peripheral blood. These receptors all come from a woman in her sixties who had recovered from COVID-19.

CDR3 in amino acids: CASSRDRDNEQFF. CDR3 DNA: TGCGCCAGCAGCCGGGACAGGGACAATGAGCAGTTCTTC. The chain employs TRBV5-1 and TRBJ2-1, with 9 bases fitting TRBD1. Trimming took 4 bases from V and 5 from J; bases not matched to a gene: 1. Germline V CDR1 and CDR2: SGHRS, YFSETQ. The CDR3 has 13 amino acids.

The chain is built from TRBV6-5 and TRBJ1-2, with 11 bases fitting TRBD1. Germline V gives CDR1 MNHEY, CDR2 SVGAGI. Unmatched junction bases numbered 9, after V lost 1 base and J lost 11 bases. The CDR3 extends over 15 amino acids. The CDR3 loop reads CASSYWDRGASEYTF. The CDR3 bases are TGTGCCAGCAGTTACTGGGACAGGGGGGCCTCCGAGTACACCTTC.

Worth noting for this clone: A much more abundant neighbour one base away suggests this may be a read error. This chain joins TRBV5-6 and TRBJ2-5, with D possibly matching TRBD2 (6 bases). The CDR3 contains 14 residues. Germline V gene sequence: CDR1 SGHDT, CDR2 YYEEEE. The V and J ends lost 4 bases and 1 base respectively, with 11 bases between them. The CDR3 DNA reads TGTGCCAGCAGCCACGCCGGGGGCCAAGAGACCCAGTACTTC. It encodes CASSHAGGQETQYF.

The chain employs TRBV5-4 and TRBJ2-2; tentatively, D is TRBD1 (6 bases). The CDR3 has 16 residues. The germline CDR1 and CDR2 sequences are SGHNT and YYREEE (reference sequence). The germline V and J ends were trimmed by 3 bases and 7 bases, with 19 bases remaining between them. The CDR3 loop is CASSSPSGALVGELFF. In DNA form, the CDR3 reads TGTGCCAGCAGCTCTCCATCAGGGGCTCTTGTCGGGGAGCTGTTTTTT.

The chain carries TRBV5-4 and TRBJ1-1, with a tentative D call TRBD1 (6 bases). V lost 4 bases to trimming and J lost 0 bases, with 10 bases between them. Germline V gene sequence: CDR1 SGHNT, CDR2 YYREEE (reference sequence). This CDR3 comprises 14 residues. The CDR3 DNA follows: TGTGCCAGCAGCAAACAGGGAGTGAACACTGAAGCTTTCTTT. Protein sequence: CASSKQGVNTEAFF.

The CDR3 sequence: CASSQGTEGTEAFF. In nucleotides, the CDR3 is TGCGCCAGCAGTCAGGGTACGGAGGGCACTGAAGCTTTCTTT. The V call is TRBV5-1, the J call TRBJ1-1; maybe TRBD1 (5 bases). The CDR3 length is 14 residues. Trimming removed 5 bases from V and 4 bases from J, with 15 bases in between. CDR1 SGHRS and CDR2 YFSETQ come from the germline V gene.

The gene calls are TRBV7-9 and TRBJ2-5, with TRBD1 matching 7 bases. This CDR3 region has 16 residues. Germline V gives CDR1 SEHNR, CDR2 FQNEAQ (reference sequence). The trim removed 1 base at V and 4 bases at J, leaving 9 bases unmatched. The CDR3 nucleotides are TGTGCCAGCAGCTTAGTTGGTACAGGGGTCATAGAGACCCAGTACTTC. It specifies CASSLVGTGVIETQYF.

V usage is TRBV6-2 or TRBV6-3 and J usage is TRBJ1-2, with 8 bases aligning to TRBD1. The germline gives CDR1 MNHEY, CDR2 SVGEGT. The J segment lost 8 bases and the V segment lost 5 bases, leaving 4 bases of the junction unmatched. The CDR3 sequence is 12 residues long. Written as DNA, the CDR3 is TGTGCCAGCAGTGTGACAGGGGTCGGCTACACCTTC. It is translated as CASSVTGVGYTF.

This chain links TRBV10-3 with TRBJ1-5; 7 nucleotides line up with TRBD1. This CDR3 comprises 18 residues. V shed 6 bases, J shed 5 bases, and the junction held 19 bases outside the gene matches. CDR1 ENHRY and CDR2 SYGVKD come from the germline V gene. The CDR3 region has the DNA TGTGCCATCAGGGGGAAAGGCAAGACAGGGTTTGTGGATCAGCCCCAGCATTTT. It is translated as CAIRGKGKTGFVDQPQHF.

V gene TRBV28 combines with J gene TRBJ1-5, with D tentatively TRBD1 (5 bases). Trimming removed 7 bases at V and 6 bases at J, with 13 bases between. This CDR3 comprises 13 residues. From germline, CDR1 is MDHEN and CDR2 SYDVKM. CDR3 sequence: CASNLGGSQPQHF. CDR3 DNA sequence: TGTGCCAGCAACTTGGGGGGGAGTCAGCCCCAGCATTTT.

V gene TRBV4-2 combines with J gene TRBJ2-5, with D possibly TRBD2 on 6 matching bases. Germline V lookup: CDR1 LGHNA, CDR2 YNFKEQ. CDR3 length: 14 amino acids. V was trimmed by 0 bases and J by 7 bases, leaving 12 bases between them. This CDR3 reads CASSQEWIGGTQYF. Written as DNA, the CDR3 is TGTGCCAGCAGCCAAGAATGGATCGGGGGGACCCAGTACTTC.

This clone was observed a few times. The chain carries TRBV9 and TRBJ1-2; 9 bases are a match to TRBD1. Losses at the gene ends were 0 bases for V and 6 bases for J; bases not matched to a gene: 9. Germline-derived CDR1 and CDR2 are SGDLS and YYNGEE. This CDR3 contains 16 residues. The DNA for the CDR3 is TGTGCCAGCAGCGTAGGACCGAACAGGGGGCAGGATGGCTACACCTTC. Translation: CASSVGPNRGQDGYTF.

CDR3 DNA: TGTGCCAGCGCGGGGGGATCGAACACCGGGGAGCTGTTTTTT. This sequence encodes CASAGGSNTGELFF. The gene calls are TRBV27 and TRBJ2-2; TRBD2 agrees at 8 bases. Looked up from germline, CDR1 is MNHEY and CDR2 is SMNVEV (reference sequence). Trimming cost V 8 bases and J 0 bases; bases outside gene matches: 2. The CDR3 runs to 14 residues.

The chain joins TRBV3-1 (or the pseudogene TRBV3-2) to TRBJ1-2; TRBD1 matches at 7 bases. CDR3 size: 14 residues. Germline CDR1 is LGHDT and CDR2 is YNNKEL (reference sequence). With 4 bases clipped from V and 2 bases from J, the junction kept 4 bases outside the gene matches. The CDR3 DNA reads as TGTGCCAGCAGCCGCCCGACAGGGAACTATGGCTACACCTTC. This encodes CASSRPTGNYGYTF.

This clone was recorded only once. V gene TRBV18 combines with J gene TRBJ1-5; tentative D call: TRBD1 (6 bases). The CDR3 consists of 14 residues. V gave up 8 bases and J gave up 3 bases, with 14 bases separating them. CDR1 is KGHSH, CDR2 LQKENI, per germline. CDR3 protein: CASRRTEANQPQHF. DNA of the CDR3: TGTGCCAGCCGACGGACAGAAGCCAATCAGCCCCAGCATTTT.

This clone occurred once. The V call is TRBV28, the J call TRBJ1-1; 8 nucleotides align to TRBD1. Per the germline V gene, CDR1 is MDHEN and CDR2 is SYDVKM. The V and J ends lost 4 bases and 4 bases, in that order; junction bases with no gene match: 8. CDR3 length: 15 residues. The DNA for the CDR3 is TGTGCCAGCAGTTCTCACTCAGGGGGCATCACTGAAGCTTTCTTT. Its translation is CASSSHSGGITEAFF.

V and J are TRBV11-2 and TRBJ1-1; 8 positions match TRBD1. The CDR3 runs 13 residues. In germline, CDR1 is SGHAT, CDR2 FQNNGV. J gave up 10 bases and V 3 bases, and 7 bases lay outside the gene matches. The CDR3 DNA follows: TGTGCCAGCAGCTTTTCAGGGGGCTATCGAGCTTTCTTT. Translated, it gives CASSFSGGYRAFF.

This chain connects TRBV7-2 to TRBJ1-5, with TRBD1 matching over 8 bases. CDR1 and CDR2 (germline): SGHTA, FQGNSA. V trimming: 5 bases; J trimming: 2 bases; junction bases outside the gene matches: 8. The CDR3 length is 16 residues. CDR3 amino acids: CASSPRTGTGNQPQHF. In DNA, the CDR3 is TGTGCCAGCAGCCCACGGACAGGGACCGGCAATCAGCCCCAGCATTTT.

V and J are TRBV11-2 and TRBJ1-4; 9 nucleotides match TRBD1. This CDR3 is 15 amino acids long. V lost 6 bases, J lost 6 bases, and 8 bases stayed unmatched. Germline V gene data show CDR1 as SGHAT and CDR2 as FQNNGV. CDR3 coding DNA: TGTGCCAGCAGGAACCCGGGACAGGGATATGAAAAACTGTTTTTT. This sequence encodes CASRNPGQGYEKLFF.

The chain uses TRBV6-5 and TRBJ1-2; 8 bases are a match to TRBD1. Unmatched junction bases numbered 10, after V lost 6 bases and J lost 4 bases. This CDR3 spans 15 amino acids. Looked up from germline, CDR1 is MNHEY and CDR2 is SVGAGI. As DNA, the CDR3 is TGTGCCAGCAGCCGGCAGGGGGCACCCGGCTATGGCTACACCTTC. As protein: CASSRQGAPGYGYTF.

The chain is built from TRBV13 and TRBJ1-4, with D possibly being TRBD1 (6 bases). The CDR3 runs 15 residues. The V gene lost 5 bases and the J gene lost 6 bases, with 16 bases spanning the gap. Germline V gene lookup returns CDR1 PRHDT and CDR2 FYEKMQ (reference sequence). The CDR3 sequence is CASSPGGARDEKLFF. CDR3 sequence (DNA): TGTGCCAGCAGCCCCGGGGGGGCACGTGATGAAAAACTGTTTTTT.

A remark on this clone: The same CDR3 also results from other DNA sequences found in this sample. This chain joins TRBV5-1 and TRBJ1-1; TRBD1 matches 8 bases. The CDR3 runs 14 residues. Germline V gives CDR1 SGHRS, CDR2 YFSETQ. Losses at the gene ends were 3 bases for V and 2 bases for J; bases not matched to a gene: 3. The DNA of the CDR3 is TGCGCCAGCAGCTCCGGGACAGGAAACACTGAAGCTTTCTTT. Its translation: CASSSGTGNTEAFF.

The chain is built from TRBV19 and TRBJ1-5; the match to TRBD1 covers 11 bases. With V trimmed by 3 bases and J by 6 bases, 4 bases remained unmatched. The germline gives CDR1 LNHDA, CDR2 SQIVND (reference sequence). The CDR3 spans 15 residues. CDR3 DNA sequence: TGTGCCAGTAGTATTGGTGGACAGGGGGCTCAGCCCCAGCATTTT. Amino acid sequence: CASSIGGQGAQPQHF. Variable domain in full (rest from reference TRBV19 and TRBJ1-5): DGGITQSPKYLFRKEGQNVTLSCEQNLNHDAMYWYRQDPGQGLRLIYYSQIVNDFQKGDIAEGYSVSREKKESFPLTVTSAQKNPTAFYLCASSIGGQGAQPQHFGDGTRLSIL.

This chain uses TRBV5-4 with TRBJ2-5, with 10 bases that match TRBD2. V lost 3 bases, J lost 3 bases, and 2 bases stayed unmatched. CDR1 and CDR2 (germline): SGHNT, YYREEE (reference sequence). The CDR3 runs to 14 residues. The CDR3 bases are TGTGCCAGCAGCTCAAGCGGGGGGGAAGAGACCCAGTACTTC. Translation gives CASSSSGGEETQYF.